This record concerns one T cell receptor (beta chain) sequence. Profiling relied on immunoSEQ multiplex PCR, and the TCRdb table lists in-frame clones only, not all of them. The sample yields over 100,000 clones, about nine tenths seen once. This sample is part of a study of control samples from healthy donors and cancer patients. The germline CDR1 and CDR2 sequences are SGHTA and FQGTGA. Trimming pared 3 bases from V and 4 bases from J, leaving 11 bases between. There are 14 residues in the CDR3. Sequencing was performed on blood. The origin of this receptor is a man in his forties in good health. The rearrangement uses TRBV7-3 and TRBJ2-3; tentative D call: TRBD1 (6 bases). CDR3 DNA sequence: TGTGCCAGCAGCTTGGACAGATTCGCAGATACGCAGTATTTT. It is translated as CASSLDRFADTQYF.